What follows describes a single T cell receptor beta chain. The data were obtained in a study of shared clonotypes between healthy human individuals. CDR3 length: 15 residues. J gave up 6 bases and V 2 bases, and 3 bases lay outside the gene matches. Germline V gives CDR1 MNHNS, CDR2 SASEGT. Method: immunoSEQ multiplex PCR; TCRdb's copy keeps in-frame clones and lacks some. The table shows roughly 2.4 million clones, with about 94% occurring only once. This chain joins TRBV6-1 and TRBJ1-4; 10 bases map to TRBD1. The sequenced sample was naive CD4+ T cells sorted from blood. Subset specified: CD45RA+ positively selected. The origin of this receptor is a man in his late teens or twenties in good health. CDR3 loop: CASSEHGTGDEKLFF. The CDR3 nucleotides are TGTGCCAGCAGTGAACATGGGACAGGGGATGAAAAACTGTTTTTT.